The 3 T cell receptor beta chains reported below all come from one sample, sequenced in a study of shared clonotypes between healthy human individuals. Sequencing was performed with immunoSEQ multiplex PCR; in TCRdb, only in-frame clones are kept and a portion is missing. This table has some 2,000,000 clones, approximately 94% appearing once. Material for sequencing was naive CD4+ T cells sorted from blood. Subset indicated: CD45RA+ positively selected. These receptors were taken from a young man in good health.

The CDR3 bases are TGTGCCAGCAGCAGGGGACAGGGCCAAGAGACCCAGTACTTC. Protein product: CASSRGQGQETQYF. This chain uses TRBV5-6 with TRBJ2-5, with TRBD1 identical over 9 bases. The junction had 2 bases not matched to a gene; V was cut back by 4 bases and J by 1 base. Germline assignment: CDR1 SGHDT and CDR2 YYEEEE. The CDR3 runs 14 residues.

The chain uses TRBV15 and TRBJ2-3, with D possibly being TRBD2 (6 bases). The V and J ends lost 2 bases and 3 bases respectively, with 15 bases between them. CDR3 length: 16 residues. Germline V gives CDR1 LNHNV, CDR2 YYDKDF (reference sequence). CDR3 loop: CATSRRGTGGTDTQYF. DNA of the CDR3: TGTGCCACCAGCAGACGGGGGACCGGGGGAACAGATACGCAGTATTTT.

The chain carries TRBV11-2 and TRBJ1-2, with 10 bases matching TRBD1. V lost 6 bases to trimming and J lost 4 bases; unmatched junction nucleotides: 8. Germline lookup yields CDR1 SGHAT and CDR2 FQNNGV. This CDR3 contains 15 residues. As DNA, the CDR3 is TGTGCCAGCAGGACTGGACAGGGGGTTTTCTATGGCTACACCTTC. This encodes CASRTGQGVFYGYTF.